This T cell receptor (beta chain) was retrieved from a study of blood T cell repertoires in COVID-19. Looking at the study overall: There were acute and convalescent COVID-19 samples, and they came from the United States, Italy and Spain. T cells, B-cell-depleted T cells, or PBMCs supplied cDNA or gDNA.

The J segment lost 1 base and the V segment lost 5 bases, leaving 7 bases of the junction unmatched. Germline V gene lookup returns CDR1 SGHNT and CDR2 YYREEE (reference sequence). The CDR3 extends over 15 amino acids. Per the study methods: Counts of nucleated cells, estimated from reference gene primer amplification, were obtained. The table came from immunoSEQ multiplex PCR; TCRdb's copy has only in-frame clones and leaves some out. Clonal size and the V and J genes are those of that table, whereas D and trimming came from the DNA. Here the sample spans 75,000 to 90,000 clones, around four fifths being singletons.

Sequenced material: peripheral blood. The rearrangement joins TRBV5-4 to TRBJ2-3; 7 nucleotides align to TRBD1. The receptor was derived from a man older than 75 with active or convalescent COVID-19. This CDR3 reads CASSEGGAGTDTQYF. CDR3 DNA sequence: TGTGCCAGCAGTGAAGGGGGCGCAGGCACAGATACGCAGTATTTT.